The 29 T cell receptor beta chains presented below share a single source sample, sequenced in a study of T cell changes during pregnancy in multiple sclerosis. Sequencing used immunoSEQ multiplex PCR; TCRdb keeps in-frame clones, though not all of them. The sample carries more than 100,000 clones, roughly 93% recorded once. The sample was peripheral blood, taken after pregnancy. The receptors shown here come from a female donor with multiple sclerosis, enrolled in a pregnancy study.

The V call is TRBV27, the J call TRBJ2-3; 8 nucleotides match TRBD1. Germline values: CDR1 MNHEY, CDR2 SMNVEV (reference sequence). The CDR3 length is 13 residues. After removal of 8 bases from V and 4 bases from J, the junction contained 5 bases not matched to a gene. The CDR3 DNA reads TGTGCCAGCGGGGACAGGTATGCAGATACGCAGTATTTT. It codes for CASGDRYADTQYF.

The chain couples TRBV19 to TRBJ2-7; D gene uncertain. This CDR3 has 15 residues. Looked up from germline, CDR1 is LNHDA and CDR2 is SQIVND (reference sequence). V shed 5 bases and J shed 3 bases, with 17 bases lying between them. CDR3 sequence (DNA): TGTGCCAGTAGTGTTCTAGTCAGTCCCCTCTACGAGCAGTACTTC. This codes for CASSVLVSPLYEQYF.

CDR3 DNA: TGTGCCAGCAGCGCAGGGGCCCGGGGGGATACGAATGAGCAGTTCTTC. It is translated as CASSAGARGDTNEQFF. The rearrangement uses TRBV9 and TRBJ2-1; maybe TRBD2 (7 bases). CDR1 and CDR2 (germline): SGDLS, YYNGEE. CDR3 size: 16 residues. V was pared by 3 bases and J by 7 bases, with 20 bases between.

The chain recombines TRBV11-3 with TRBJ2-5, with D perhaps TRBD2 (5 bases). V lost 0 bases and J 5 bases, leaving 13 bases between the germline ends. Germline CDR1 and CDR2: SGHNT and YENEEA. The CDR3 is made up of 15 amino acids. CDR3 residues: CASSLDTGSGETQYF. The DNA of the CDR3 is TGTGCCAGCAGCTTAGATACGGGATCCGGGGAGACCCAGTACTTC.

The J gene is TRBJ2-5, the V gene TRBV28; 8 bases are shared with TRBD1. The V segment lost 6 bases and the J segment 2 bases; nucleotides outside the gene matches: 8. Germline CDR1 and CDR2: MDHEN and SYDVKM. This CDR3 spans 15 amino acids. CDR3: CASRDRERFQETQYF. In nucleotides, the CDR3 is TGTGCCAGCAGGGACAGGGAAAGATTTCAAGAGACCCAGTACTTC.

The V and J genes are TRBV2 and TRBJ2-3, with a possible D match to TRBD1 (6 bases). The CDR3 covers 15 residues. CDR1 SNHLY and CDR2 FYNNEI come from the germline V gene. Trimming removed 1 base from V and 0 bases from J, with 8 bases in between. The CDR3 DNA reads TGTGCCAGCAGTGAAGAGGGGGTTAGCACAGATACGCAGTATTTT. It is translated as CASSEEGVSTDTQYF.

The genes are TRBV7-2 and TRBJ2-5, with a tentative D call TRBD1 (6 bases). Germline V lookup: CDR1 SGHTA, CDR2 FQGNSA. V dropped 1 base and J dropped 7 bases, with 13 bases sitting between them. The CDR3 covers 14 residues. As DNA, the CDR3 is TGTGCCAGCAGCTTAGGACAGGCACGGGGGACCCAGTACTTC. As protein: CASSLGQARGTQYF.

This chain uses TRBV19 with TRBJ2-7; 11 bases fit TRBD2. Germline-derived CDR1 and CDR2 are LNHDA and SQIVND (reference sequence). CDR3 length equals 16 residues. V was clipped by 5 bases and J by 3 bases; unmatched bases: 9. The CDR3 loop reads CASSSHRTSGLYEQYF. Here the CDR3 DNA reads TGTGCCAGTAGTTCGCACAGGACTAGCGGGCTCTACGAGCAGTACTTC.

The rearrangement joins TRBV7-2 to TRBJ1-1; 10 bases agree with TRBD1. Germline V gives CDR1 SGHTA, CDR2 FQGNSA. Trimming at V came to 5 bases and at J to 4 bases, leaving 4 bases not matched to a gene. CDR3 length equals 14 residues. The CDR3 sequence is CASSLRTGGTEAFF. The DNA for the CDR3 is TGTGCCAGCAGCCTCCGGACAGGGGGCACTGAAGCTTTCTTT.

The rearrangement links TRBV28 to TRBJ1-3, with D possibly TRBD1 on 5 matching bases. V lost 6 bases to trimming and J lost 1 base, with 10 bases between them. Germline assignment: CDR1 MDHEN and CDR2 SYDVKM. There are 14 residues in the CDR3. The CDR3, as DNA: TGTGCCAGCAGACCAGGGTTATCTGGAAACACCATATATTTT. Encoded protein: CASRPGLSGNTIYF.

This chain connects TRBV11-2 to TRBJ2-5, with TRBD1 matching 8 bases. The CDR3 contains 17 residues. Losses at the gene ends were 1 base for V and 1 base for J; bases not matched to a gene: 8. Germline-derived CDR1 and CDR2 are SGHAT and FQNNGV. DNA of the CDR3: TGTGCCAGCAGCTTAGTTAGGGCAGGGGGCCTCCAAGAGACCCAGTACTTC. Translated, it gives CASSLVRAGGLQETQYF.

This chain links TRBV6-6 with TRBJ1-3, with 8 bases matching TRBD1. V shed 7 bases, J shed 3 bases, and the junction held 8 bases outside the gene matches. This CDR3 has 15 amino acids. Germline CDR1 and CDR2: MNHNY and SVGAGI (reference sequence). The CDR3 sequence is CASIRTGNHGNTIYF. CDR3 DNA sequence: TGTGCCAGCATCAGGACAGGGAACCATGGAAACACCATATATTTT.

The chain links TRBV9 to TRBJ2-1, with 9 positions matching TRBD2. The germline gives CDR1 SGDLS, CDR2 YYNGEE. This CDR3 contains 16 residues. Trimming at V came to 6 bases and at J to 5 bases, leaving 12 bases not matched to a gene. CDR3 sequence reads: CASTKSSGGPDNEQFF. As DNA, the CDR3 is TGTGCCAGCACTAAGTCCAGCGGGGGGCCAGACAATGAGCAGTTCTTC. Filled out from reference TRBV9 and TRBJ2-1, the complete variable domain reads DSGVTQTPKHLITATGQRVTLRCSPRSGDLSVYWYQQSLDQGLQFLIQYYNGEERAKGNILERFSAQQFPDLHSELNLSSLELGDSALYFCASTKSSGGPDNEQFFGPGTRLTVL.

A single count supports this clone. The rearrangement links TRBV9 to TRBJ1-2; 8 nucleotides line up with TRBD1. The CDR3 totals 14 residues. Trimming cost V 4 bases and J 4 bases; bases outside gene matches: 6. Germline V gene lookup returns CDR1 SGDLS and CDR2 YYNGEE. Written as DNA, the CDR3 is TGTGCCAGCAGCCCCAGGGGACAGGCCTATGGCTACACCTTC. It specifies CASSPRGQAYGYTF.

The chain recombines TRBV6-1 with TRBJ2-1; the match to TRBD1 covers 9 bases. The ends lost 4 bases at V and 2 bases at J; junction bases unmatched: 3. CDR1 is MNHNS and CDR2 is SASEGT in the germline V gene. This CDR3 spans 15 amino acids. CDR3 sequence: CASSGGQGPYNEQFF. The CDR3 bases are TGTGCCAGCAGTGGCGGACAGGGGCCCTACAATGAGCAGTTCTTC.

The rearrangement links TRBV5-4 to TRBJ1-2; a possible D gene is TRBD1 (6 bases). The V gene lost 3 bases and the J gene lost 6 bases, with 18 bases spanning the gap. CDR3 length equals 15 residues. CDR1 and CDR2 (germline): SGHNT, YYREEE (reference sequence). CDR3 coding DNA: TGTGCCAGCAGCTCCCTACGGGCAGGGGAGAATGGCTACACCTTC. Its translation is CASSSLRAGENGYTF.

The chain carries TRBV9 and TRBJ2-2, with TRBD2 matching over 10 bases. Losses at the gene ends were 3 bases for V and 2 bases for J; bases not matched to a gene: 13. The CDR3 has 19 residues. Germline V gene lookup returns CDR1 SGDLS and CDR2 YYNGEE. The CDR3 DNA is TGTGCCAGCAGCGGACGTCAGCTAGCGGGAGCGGTTAACACCGGGGAGCTGTTTTTT. Translation: CASSGRQLAGAVNTGELFF. The entire variable domain, with the rest obtained from reference TRBV9 and TRBJ2-2, is as follows: DSGVTQTPKHLITATGQRVTLRCSPRSGDLSVYWYQQSLDQGLQFLIQYYNGEERAKGNILERFSAQQFPDLHSELNLSSLELGDSALYFCASSGRQLAGAVNTGELFFGEGSRLTVL.

The V gene is TRBV4-3, the J gene TRBJ1-1; D is perhaps TRBD1 (5 bases). Trimming stripped 1 base from V and 3 bases from J, with 15 bases between. Looked up from germline, CDR1 is LGHNA and CDR2 is YSLEER. CDR3 length equals 16 residues. The DNA of the CDR3 is TGCGCCAGCAGCCAAGGGGGGGGTCTCCCCCACACTGAAGCTTTCTTT. Its protein product is CASSQGGGLPHTEAFF.

A single count supports this clone. V is TRBV28 and J is TRBJ2-1, with a weak D call TRBD2 (6 bases). V was clipped by 3 bases and J by 2 bases, with 8 bases between them. This CDR3 region has 14 residues. Germline V CDR1 and CDR2: MDHEN, SYDVKM. The CDR3 sequence is CASSFSGPYNEQFF. The CDR3 nucleotides are TGTGCCAGCAGTTTTAGCGGCCCCTACAATGAGCAGTTCTTC. The variable domain in full, with the rest retrieved from reference TRBV28 and TRBJ2-1, is DVKVTQSSRYLVKRTGEKVFLECVQDMDHENMFWYRQDPGLGLRLIYFSYDVKMKEKGDIPEGYSVSREKKERFSLILESASTNQTSMYLCASSFSGPYNEQFFGPGTRLTVL.

This clone has only one observation. CDR3 residues: CASSRGGGGWTDTQYF. CDR3 sequence (DNA): TGTGCCAGCTCACGCGGAGGAGGTGGGTGGACAGATACGCAGTATTTT. The chain joins TRBV18 to TRBJ2-3; TRBD2 is a possible D gene (5 bases). The CDR3 consists of 16 residues. In germline, CDR1 is KGHSH, CDR2 LQKENI. V was pared by 4 bases and J by 3 bases, with 17 bases between.

The genes are TRBV7-6 and TRBJ2-1; 11 bases match TRBD2. Trimming at V came to 1 base and at J to 5 bases, leaving 4 bases not matched to a gene. CDR1 is SGHVS and CDR2 is FNYEAQ in the germline V gene. This CDR3 has 16 residues. The CDR3 spells CASSLGRLAGHNEQFF. Written as DNA, the CDR3 is TGTGCCAGCAGCTTAGGAAGACTAGCGGGGCACAATGAGCAGTTCTTC.

J is TRBJ2-2 and V is TRBV18; no definite D call. Germline-derived CDR1 and CDR2 are KGHSH and LQKENI. The CDR3 totals 15 residues. Trimming stripped 1 base from V and 5 bases from J, with 11 bases between. CDR3 residues: CASSPLNRATGELFF. CDR3 coding DNA: TGTGCCAGCTCACCACTTAATAGAGCAACCGGGGAGCTGTTTTTT.

CDR3 sequence reads: CASNPGSGVTDTQYF. The DNA for the CDR3 is TGTGCCAGTAATCCGGGTAGCGGGGTCACAGATACGCAGTATTTT. The rearrangement uses TRBV19 and TRBJ2-3; 8 nucleotides agree with TRBD2. Germline V gene lookup returns CDR1 LNHDA and CDR2 SQIVND (reference sequence). Trimming cost V 7 bases and J 2 bases; bases outside gene matches: 8. The CDR3 runs 15 residues.

The J gene is TRBJ1-2, the V gene TRBV28, with 9 bases fitting TRBD1. Germline CDR1 and CDR2: MDHEN and SYDVKM. The CDR3 is 14 residues long. Trimming took 5 bases from V and 8 from J; bases not matched to a gene: 9. CDR3 nucleotides: TGTGCCAGCAGTGCCGGGACAGGGTCGAGGGGCTACACCTTC. It is translated as CASSAGTGSRGYTF.

The chain is built from TRBV23-1 and TRBJ2-4; TRBD1 matches 7 bases. TRBV23-1 is an open reading frame whose function is uncertain. Unmatched junction bases numbered 14, after V lost 3 bases and J lost 0 bases. CDR3 length: 19 residues. The CDR3 DNA sequence: TGCGCCAGCAGTCATCCCGACAGGGTAGGGTCCATAGCCAAAAACATTCAGTACTTC. The encoded protein is CASSHPDRVGSIAKNIQYF.

The chain joins TRBV7-2 to TRBJ2-7, with D perhaps TRBD1 (6 bases). Trimming removed 4 bases at V and 2 bases at J, with 15 bases between. This CDR3 is 15 amino acids long. Germline-derived CDR1 and CDR2 are SGHTA and FQGNSA. The CDR3 DNA follows: TGTGCCAGCAGCTCAATACAAACAGGGACCTACGAGCAGTACTTC. This translates into CASSSIQTGTYEQYF.

This chain connects TRBV2 to TRBJ1-5; TRBD1 matches 7 bases. This CDR3 has 13 residues. The J segment lost 6 bases and the V segment lost 6 bases, leaving 5 bases of the junction unmatched. CDR1 and CDR2 from the germline V gene are SNHLY and FYNNEI. Written as DNA, the CDR3 is TGTGCCAGCAGCGACAGGGTCGTTCAGCCCCAGCATTTT. It encodes CASSDRVVQPQHF.

V and J are TRBV6-5 and TRBJ2-1; D may be TRBD2 (5 bases). This CDR3 has 15 residues. Germline CDR1 is MNHEY and CDR2 is SVGAGI. V was shortened by 4 bases and J by 7 bases, with 17 bases between the two germline ends. The CDR3 DNA reads as TGTGCCAGCAGTTCCTTAAAAGACTATCAAAATGAGCAGTTCTTC. Amino acids: CASSSLKDYQNEQFF.

The rearrangement joins TRBV28 to TRBJ1-4; D is undetermined. CDR3 length: 16 amino acids. V was pared by 3 bases and J by 14 bases, with 25 bases between. Germline values: CDR1 MDHEN, CDR2 SYDVKM. The DNA of the CDR3 is TGTGCCAGCAGTTTTCAACCTGAGGGCCCGGGTATAACTCTGTTTTTT. Translation gives CASSFQPEGPGITLFF. Using reference TRBV28 and TRBJ1-4 for the parts outside the CDR3, the full variable domain is DVKVTQSSRYLVKRTGEKVFLECVQDMDHENMFWYRQDPGLGLRLIYFSYDVKMKEKGDIPEGYSVSREKKERFSLILESASTNQTSMYLCASSFQPEGPGITLFFGSGTQLSVL.